Below are 26 T cell receptor beta chains sequenced from a single sample in a study of T-cell memory formation after mild COVID-19. TCRdb ran MiXCR on the 5' RACE reads and lists one entry per CDR3 protein. The data show hundreds of thousands of distinct CDR3 sequences, approximately 19% seen once. Specimen: PBMCs or a T cell subset sorted from them (not recorded which). These receptors all stem from a man aged 18 to 29 who had mild COVID-19 (a few samples of this study predate the infection). Cell type and time point are not known.

This chain links TRBV11-2 with TRBJ2-3; a weak D match, TRBD2 (5 bases). Germline-derived CDR1 and CDR2 are SGHAT and FQNNGV. Trimming cost V 4 bases and J 1 base, with 18 bases left between them. The CDR3 runs to 17 residues. The CDR3 DNA reads TGTGCCAGCAGCTCCCTTTCCCGGGGAAGGGGCACAGATACGCAGTATTTT. The encoded protein is CASSSLSRGRGTDTQYF. Full variable domain (rest looked up from reference TRBV11-2 and TRBJ2-3): EAGVAQSPRYKIIEKRQSVAFWCNPISGHATLYWYQQILGQGPKLLIQFQNNGVVDDSQLPKDRFSAERLKGVDSTLKIQPAKLEDSAVYLCASSSLSRGRGTDTQYFGPGTRLTVL.

The sample holds a few counts of this clonotype. The CDR3 is CSVRGQGEQYV. CDR3 in DNA: TGCAGCGTTCGGGGACAGGGCGAGCAGTACGTC. J is TRBJ2-7 and V is TRBV29-1; 9 nucleotides align to TRBD1. The junction had 2 bases not matched to a gene; V was cut back by 5 bases and J by 6 bases. This CDR3 comprises 11 residues. The germline CDR1 and CDR2 sequences are SQVTM and ANQGSEA.

The chain joins TRBV7-9 to TRBJ1-6; TRBD1 is a possible D gene (6 bases). This CDR3 region has 17 residues. V lost 2 bases and J 8 bases, leaving 19 bases between the germline ends. The germline gives CDR1 SEHNR, CDR2 FQNEAQ (reference sequence). The CDR3 is CASSLKTGRSWDSPLHF. CDR3 sequence (DNA): TGTGCCAGCAGCTTAAAGACAGGTAGATCGTGGGATTCACCCCTCCACTTT.

The table lists this clonotype with a few counts. The chain links TRBV5-1 to TRBJ2-2; a weak D match, TRBD2 (5 bases). This CDR3 contains 14 residues. Between the trimmed V and J ends, which lost 4 bases and 6 bases, there was a span of 13 bases. The germline V gene encodes CDR1 SGHRS and CDR2 YFSETQ. CDR3: CASSTGNQAGELFF. The DNA for the CDR3 is TGCGCCAGCAGCACCGGGAACCAAGCCGGGGAGCTGTTTTTT.

The chain is built from TRBV5-1 and TRBJ2-1; D possibly matches TRBD1 or TRBD2 (6 bases each). With 0 bases removed from V and 8 bases from J, the gap between germline ends came to 15 bases. The CDR3 covers 15 residues. Germline CDR1 is SGHRS and CDR2 is YFSETQ. As DNA, the CDR3 is TGCGCCAGCAGCTTGGAGGGTAGGGGGGTAGATGAGCAGTTCTTC. As protein: CASSLEGRGVDEQFF. The whole variable domain, filled in from reference TRBV5-1 and TRBJ2-1, reads KAGVTQTPRYLIKTRGQQVTLSCSPISGHRSVSWYQQTPGQGLQFLFEYFSETQRNKGNFPGRFSGRQFSNSRSEMNVSTLELGDSALYLCASSLEGRGVDEQFFGPGTRLTVL.

The chain has TRBV29-1 and TRBJ1-3; no reliable D call. CDR3 length: 13 amino acids. Looked up from germline, CDR1 is SQVTM and CDR2 is ANQGSEA. Trimming shortened V by 5 bases and J by 0 bases, and 8 bases separated the two germline ends. The CDR3 sequence is CSVSRPSGNTIYF. In DNA form, the CDR3 reads TGCAGCGTTTCCCGGCCCTCTGGAAACACCATATATTTT.

V is TRBV12-3 or TRBV12-4 and J is TRBJ1-4, with no clear D. The CDR3 covers 14 residues. V shed 6 bases and J shed 3 bases, with 11 bases lying between them. CDR3 region: CASSPGQANEKLFF. CDR3 sequence (DNA): TGTGCCAGCAGCCCTGGGCAGGCTAATGAAAAACTGTTTTTT.

This clonotype appeared a few times. This rearrangement joins TRBV18 to TRBJ2-1; TRBD2 aligns across 7 bases. This CDR3 has 16 amino acids. Germline V gene lookup returns CDR1 KGHSH and CDR2 LQKENI. V shed 0 bases, J shed 7 bases, and the junction held 9 bases outside the gene matches. DNA for the CDR3: TGTGCCAGCTCACCACCGTCCAGCGGGGCGGGAAATGAGCAGTTCTTC. Its protein product is CASSPPSSGAGNEQFF.

J is TRBJ1-1 and V is TRBV18; a weak D match, TRBD1 (6 bases). The V end was cut by 3 bases, the J end by 0 bases, with 17 bases between. CDR3 length: 17 residues. Per germline, CDR1 KGHSH and CDR2 LQKENI. CDR3 protein: CASSPRGANPMNTEAFF. The CDR3 coding sequence is TGTGCCAGCTCACCTCGGGGGGCTAACCCCATGAACACTGAAGCTTTCTTT. Looking up the rest from reference TRBV18 and TRBJ1-1 gives the full variable domain: NAGVMQNPRHLVRRRGQEARLRCSPMKGHSHVYWYRQLPEEGLKFMVYLQKENIIDESGMPKERFSAEFPKEGPSILRIQQVVRGDSAAYFCASSPRGANPMNTEAFFGQGTRLTVV.

Worth noting for this clonotype: Because it lacks the conserved phenylalanine or tryptophan at the end, this CDR3 is likely a read error. The chain links TRBV7-2 to TRBJ2-7; D not certain. The V gene lost 2 bases and the J gene lost 0 bases, with 11 bases spanning the gap. This CDR3 has 15 amino acids. The V gene's germline CDR1 is SGHTA and CDR2 FQGNSA. Here the CDR3 DNA reads TGTGCCAGCAGCTTAAAAGCGTCCTACTCCTACGAGCAGTACATC. Encoded protein: CASSLKASYSYEQYI.

The rearrangement links TRBV20-1 to TRBJ2-1; 8 bases are a match to TRBD2. The V gene end was trimmed by 0 bases and the J gene end by 4 bases; junction bases not matched to a gene: 8. The germline CDR1 and CDR2 sequences are DFQATT and SNEGSKA (reference sequence). CDR3 length: 16 amino acids. The CDR3 protein is CSARDRSGGPYNEQFF. The CDR3 region has the DNA TGCAGTGCTAGAGATCGAAGCGGGGGACCTTACAATGAGCAGTTCTTC.

The rearrangement uses TRBV11-2 and TRBJ2-7, with no clear D. This CDR3 is 15 amino acids long. Per germline, CDR1 SGHAT and CDR2 FQNNGV. Between the trimmed V and J ends, which lost 0 bases and 6 bases, there was a span of 15 bases. The CDR3 coding sequence is TGTGCCAGCAGCTTAGATCCGTCCCCCGTCCTCGAGCAGTACTTC. Its translation is CASSLDPSPVLEQYF.

This chain links TRBV29-1 with TRBJ1-1; D uncertain. Germline CDR1 and CDR2: SQVTM and ANQGSEA. V lost 0 bases and J 7 bases, leaving 12 bases between the germline ends. The CDR3 runs to 13 residues. CDR3 coding DNA: TGCAGCGTTGAAGATCTCGGTAGGGATGAAGCTTTCTTT. Its protein product is CSVEDLGRDEAFF.

This clonotype turned up a few times. The chain uses TRBV4-1 and TRBJ1-1; the match to TRBD1 covers 8 bases. The germline V gene encodes CDR1 MGHRA and CDR2 YSYEKL. J lost 1 base, V lost 10 bases, and 5 bases had no gene match. The length of the CDR3 is 13 residues. CDR3 nucleotide sequence: TGCGCCACCGGGGACAGGTCGAACACTGAAGCTTTCTTT. This encodes CATGDRSNTEAFF.

The sample holds a few counts of this clonotype. The V gene is TRBV4-1, the J gene TRBJ1-5; tentative D call: TRBD1 (5 bases). The length of the CDR3 is 14 residues. Looked up from germline, CDR1 is MGHRA and CDR2 is YSYEKL. Trimming pared 2 bases from V and 5 bases from J, leaving 10 bases between. The chain's CDR3 is CASSQTPTDQPQHF. Written as DNA, the CDR3 is TGCGCCAGCAGCCAAACCCCGACAGATCAGCCCCAGCATTTT.

In this sample, this clonotype turned up a few times. The V call is TRBV4-1, the J call TRBJ1-5; tentatively, D is TRBD1 (5 bases). CDR3 length equals 16 residues. Germline CDR1 and CDR2: MGHRA and YSYEKL. Trimming removed 3 bases from V and 7 bases from J, with 19 bases in between. This chain's CDR3 is CASSQFKGPTGQPQHF. CDR3 nucleotides: TGCGCCAGCAGCCAGTTCAAGGGACCGACTGGGCAGCCCCAGCATTTT.

V is TRBV18 and J is TRBJ2-3, with 11 positions matching TRBD2. CDR3 length: 16 residues. CDR1 KGHSH and CDR2 LQKENI come from the germline V gene. Trimming removed 8 bases from V and 1 base from J; junction bases left unmatched: 8. CDR3 DNA: TGTGCCAGCAGCCCGACACTAGCGGGGGGCACAGATACGCAGTATTTT. As protein: CASSPTLAGGTDTQYF.

The chain combines TRBV29-1 with TRBJ2-3; D not resolved. This CDR3 contains 13 residues. The V end was cut by 5 bases, the J end by 0 bases, with 9 bases between. Germline CDR1 reads SQVTM; CDR2 reads ANQGSEA. CDR3 amino acids: CSVTRSSTDTQYF. The CDR3 DNA follows: TGCAGCGTTACGCGGTCTAGCACAGATACGCAGTATTTT.

The chain employs TRBV14 and TRBJ1-2, with TRBD1 matching over 8 bases. The V segment lost 4 bases and the J segment 2 bases; nucleotides outside the gene matches: 6. The length of the CDR3 is 15 residues. CDR1 is SGHDN and CDR2 is FVKESK in the germline V gene. The CDR3 nucleotides are TGTGCCAGCAGCCCTCTCGACAGGGGAAACTATGGCTACACCTTC. Its translation is CASSPLDRGNYGYTF.

The chain has TRBV6-2 or TRBV6-3 and TRBJ2-2; D perhaps matches TRBD1 (6 bases). The V end was cut by 7 bases, the J end by 2 bases, with 8 bases between. Germline V gene lookup returns CDR1 MNHEY and CDR2 SVGEGT. The CDR3 extends over 13 amino acids. The CDR3 loop is CASNRDNTGELFF. The CDR3 bases are TGTGCCAGCAACAGGGATAACACCGGGGAGCTGTTTTTT.

This clonotype was recorded at least ten times. V and J are TRBV12-3 or TRBV12-4 and TRBJ1-5, with 9 bases that match TRBD1. Trimming removed 8 bases from V and 6 bases from J; junction bases left unmatched: 5. CDR3 length: 13 amino acids. CDR3 nucleotide sequence: TGTGCCAGCCGGGACAGGGTAGTTCAGCCCCAGCATTTT. Protein sequence: CASRDRVVQPQHF.

This sequence joins TRBV7-6 and TRBJ1-4; possibly TRBD1 for D (6 bases). The ends were cut back, 0 bases at V and 11 bases at J, with 13 bases in the middle. Germline CDR1 SGHVS, CDR2 FNYEAQ. This CDR3 is 14 amino acids long. CDR3 DNA sequence: TGTGCCAGCAGCTTAGCCCAACCCCAGGGGAAACTGTTTTTT. It is translated as CASSLAQPQGKLFF.

There are many counts of this clonotype. The rearrangement joins TRBV6-2 or TRBV6-3 to TRBJ1-5; D may be TRBD1 (5 bases). Germline V gene lookup returns CDR1 MNHEY and CDR2 SVGEGT. V dropped 6 bases and J dropped 0 bases, with 9 bases sitting between them. This CDR3 comprises 14 residues. CDR3 in amino acids: CASRAGASNQPQHF. The CDR3, as DNA: TGTGCCAGCAGAGCCGGGGCTAGCAATCAGCCCCAGCATTTT.

This clonotype was counted once. This chain uses TRBV6-2 or TRBV6-3 with TRBJ2-3; 7 bases map to TRBD2. CDR3 length: 14 amino acids. Germline values: CDR1 MNHEY, CDR2 SVGEGT. V lost 6 bases, J lost 0 bases, and 3 bases stayed unmatched. The DNA of the CDR3 is TGTGCCAGCAGCGGACTAGGGAGCACAGATACGCAGTATTTT. Translation: CASSGLGSTDTQYF.

A few counts support this clonotype. The J gene is TRBJ2-7, the V gene TRBV7-9, with 8 nucleotides matching TRBD1. The germline V gene has CDR1 SEHNR and CDR2 FQNEAQ (reference sequence). CDR3 size: 15 residues. V lost 1 base and J lost 4; bases outside the gene matches: 6. CDR3 loop: CASSLGTGTAYEQYV. In nucleotides, the CDR3 is TGTGCCAGCAGCTTAGGGACAGGGACTGCATACGAGCAGTACGTC.

This clonotype has only one observation. This chain's CDR3 is CASSADGNQPQHF. The DNA for the CDR3 is TGCGCCAGCAGCGCGGACGGAAATCAGCCCCAGCATTTT. The rearrangement uses TRBV5-1 and TRBJ1-5, with D unresolved. CDR1 and CDR2 (germline): SGHRS, YFSETQ. The CDR3 is made up of 13 amino acids. V lost 4 bases to trimming and J lost 4 bases, with 9 bases between them. The full variable domain, with the rest looked up from reference TRBV5-1 and TRBJ1-5, is KAGVTQTPRYLIKTRGQQVTLSCSPISGHRSVSWYQQTPGQGLQFLFEYFSETQRNKGNFPGRFSGRQFSNSRSEMNVSTLELGDSALYLCASSADGNQPQHFGDGTRLSIL.